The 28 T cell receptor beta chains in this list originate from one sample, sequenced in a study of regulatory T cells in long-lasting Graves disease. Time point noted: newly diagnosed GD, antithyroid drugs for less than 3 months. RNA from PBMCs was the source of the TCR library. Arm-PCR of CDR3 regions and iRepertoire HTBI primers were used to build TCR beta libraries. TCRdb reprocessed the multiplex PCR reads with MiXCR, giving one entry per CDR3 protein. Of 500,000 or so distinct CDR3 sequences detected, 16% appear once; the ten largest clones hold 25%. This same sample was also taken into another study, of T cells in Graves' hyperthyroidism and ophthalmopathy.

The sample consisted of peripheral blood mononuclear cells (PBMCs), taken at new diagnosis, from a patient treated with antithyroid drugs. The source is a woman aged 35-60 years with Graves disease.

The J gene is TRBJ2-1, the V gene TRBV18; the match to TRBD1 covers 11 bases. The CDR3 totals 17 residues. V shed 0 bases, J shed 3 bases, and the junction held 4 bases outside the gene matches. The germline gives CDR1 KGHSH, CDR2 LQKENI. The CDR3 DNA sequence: TGTGCCAGCTCACCACCCCCGGGGACAGGGGGCTACAATGAGCAGTTCTTC. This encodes CASSPPPGTGGYNEQFF.

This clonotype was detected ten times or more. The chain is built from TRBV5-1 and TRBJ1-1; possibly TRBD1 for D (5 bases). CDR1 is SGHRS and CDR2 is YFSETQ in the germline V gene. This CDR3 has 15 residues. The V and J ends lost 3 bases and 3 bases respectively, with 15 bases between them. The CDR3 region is CASSWRGGGDTEAFF. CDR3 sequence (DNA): TGCGCCAGCAGCTGGCGGGGTGGAGGGGACACTGAAGCTTTCTTT. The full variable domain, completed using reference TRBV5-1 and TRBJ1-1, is KAGVTQTPRYLIKTRGQQVTLSCSPISGHRSVSWYQQTPGQGLQFLFEYFSETQRNKGNFPGRFSGRQFSNSRSEMNVSTLELGDSALYLCASSWRGGGDTEAFFGQGTRLTVV.

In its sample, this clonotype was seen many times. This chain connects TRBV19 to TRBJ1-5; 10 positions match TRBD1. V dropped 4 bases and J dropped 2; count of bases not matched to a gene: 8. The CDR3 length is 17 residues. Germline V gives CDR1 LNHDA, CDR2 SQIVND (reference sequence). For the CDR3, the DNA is TGTGCCAGTAGTACCAGGGACAGGGGATTGGGCAATCAGCCCCAGCATTTT. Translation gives CASSTRDRGLGNQPQHF. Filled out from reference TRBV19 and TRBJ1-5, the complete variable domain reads DGGITQSPKYLFRKEGQNVTLSCEQNLNHDAMYWYRQDPGQGLRLIYYSQIVNDFQKGDIAEGYSVSREKKESFPLTVTSAQKNPTAFYLCASSTRDRGLGNQPQHFGDGTRLSIL.

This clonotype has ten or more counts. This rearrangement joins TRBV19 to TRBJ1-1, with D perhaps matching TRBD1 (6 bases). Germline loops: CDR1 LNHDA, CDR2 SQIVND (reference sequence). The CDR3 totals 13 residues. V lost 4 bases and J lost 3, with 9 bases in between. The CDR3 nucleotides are TGTGCCAGTAGTAAGACAGGAGACACTGAAGCTTTCTTT. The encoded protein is CASSKTGDTEAFF.

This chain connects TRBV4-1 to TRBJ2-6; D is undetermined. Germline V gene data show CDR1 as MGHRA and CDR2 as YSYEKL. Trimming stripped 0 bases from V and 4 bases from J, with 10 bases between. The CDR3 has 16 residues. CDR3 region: CASSQDSSYGANVLTF. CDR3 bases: TGCGCCAGCAGCCAAGATTCGAGCTACGGGGCCAACGTCCTGACTTTC.

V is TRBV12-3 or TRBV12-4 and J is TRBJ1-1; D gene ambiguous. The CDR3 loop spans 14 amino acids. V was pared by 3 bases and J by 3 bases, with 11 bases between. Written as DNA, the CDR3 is TGTGCCAGCAGTTTTGGGGATCGGGACACTGAAGCTTTCTTT. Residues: CASSFGDRDTEAFF.

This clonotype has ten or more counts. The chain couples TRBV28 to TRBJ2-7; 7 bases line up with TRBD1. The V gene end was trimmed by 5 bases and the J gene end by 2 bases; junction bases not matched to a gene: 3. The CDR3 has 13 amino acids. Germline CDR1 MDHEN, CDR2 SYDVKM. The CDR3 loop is CASSNRGTYEQYF. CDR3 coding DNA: TGTGCCAGCAGTAACAGGGGAACCTACGAGCAGTACTTC. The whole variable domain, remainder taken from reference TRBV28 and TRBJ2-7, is DVKVTQSSRYLVKRTGEKVFLECVQDMDHENMFWYRQDPGLGLRLIYFSYDVKMKEKGDIPEGYSVSREKKERFSLILESASTNQTSMYLCASSNRGTYEQYFGPGTRLTVT.

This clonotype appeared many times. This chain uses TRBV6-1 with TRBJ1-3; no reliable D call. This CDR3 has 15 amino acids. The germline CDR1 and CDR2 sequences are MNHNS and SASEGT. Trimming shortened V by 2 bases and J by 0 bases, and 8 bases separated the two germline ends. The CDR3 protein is CASSEPRSSGNTIYF. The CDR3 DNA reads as TGTGCCAGCAGTGAACCACGCAGCTCTGGAAACACCATATATTTT.

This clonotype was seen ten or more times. This CDR3 reads CASRNSGANVLTF. The CDR3 bases are TGTGCCAGCAGGAACAGTGGGGCCAACGTCCTGACTTTC. The chain has TRBV28 and TRBJ2-6; no clear D. The germline V gene has CDR1 MDHEN and CDR2 SYDVKM. The CDR3 runs to 13 residues. V lost 6 bases to trimming and J lost 3 bases, with 6 bases between them.

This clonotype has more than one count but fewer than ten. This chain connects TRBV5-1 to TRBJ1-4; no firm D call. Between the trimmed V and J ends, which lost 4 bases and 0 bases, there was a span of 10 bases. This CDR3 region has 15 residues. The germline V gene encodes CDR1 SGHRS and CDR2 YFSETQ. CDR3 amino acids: CASSGGGATNEKLFF. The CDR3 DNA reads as TGCGCCAGCAGCGGTGGTGGTGCAACTAATGAAAAACTGTTTTTT. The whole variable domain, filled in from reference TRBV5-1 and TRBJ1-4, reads KAGVTQTPRYLIKTRGQQVTLSCSPISGHRSVSWYQQTPGQGLQFLFEYFSETQRNKGNFPGRFSGRQFSNSRSEMNVSTLELGDSALYLCASSGGGATNEKLFFGSGTQLSVL.

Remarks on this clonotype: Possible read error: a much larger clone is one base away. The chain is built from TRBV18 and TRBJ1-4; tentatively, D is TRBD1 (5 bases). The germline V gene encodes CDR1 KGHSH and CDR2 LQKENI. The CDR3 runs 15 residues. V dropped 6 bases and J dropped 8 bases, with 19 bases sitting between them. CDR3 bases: TGTGCCAGCTCGGGGGTCACCGCCCGAGGGGAAAAACTGTTTTTT. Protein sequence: CASSGVTARGEKLFF.

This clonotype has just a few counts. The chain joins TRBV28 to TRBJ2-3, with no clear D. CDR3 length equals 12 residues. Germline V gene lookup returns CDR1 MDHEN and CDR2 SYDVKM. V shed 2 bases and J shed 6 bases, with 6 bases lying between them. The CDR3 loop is CASSLVDDTQYF. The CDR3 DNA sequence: TGTGCCAGCAGTTTAGTGGACGATACGCAGTATTTT.

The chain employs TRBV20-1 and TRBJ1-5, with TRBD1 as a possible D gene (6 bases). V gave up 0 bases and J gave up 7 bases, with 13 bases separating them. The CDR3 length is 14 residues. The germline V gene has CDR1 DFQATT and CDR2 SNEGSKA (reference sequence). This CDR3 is CSARDYREEQPQHF. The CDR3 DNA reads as TGCAGTGCTAGAGATTACAGGGAGGAACAGCCCCAGCATTTT.

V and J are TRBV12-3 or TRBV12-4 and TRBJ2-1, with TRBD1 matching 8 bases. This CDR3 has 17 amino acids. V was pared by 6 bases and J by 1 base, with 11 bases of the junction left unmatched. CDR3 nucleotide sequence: TGTGCCAGCAGACCCCAGTCAGGGGGCAGGTCCTACAATGAGCAGTTCTTC. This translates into CASRPQSGGRSYNEQFF.

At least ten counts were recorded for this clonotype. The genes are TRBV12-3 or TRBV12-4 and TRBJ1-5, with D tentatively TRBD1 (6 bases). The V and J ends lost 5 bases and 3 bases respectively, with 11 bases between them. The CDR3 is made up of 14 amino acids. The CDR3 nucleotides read TGTGCCAGCAGTCATACAGGGATCAATCAGCCCCAGCATTTT. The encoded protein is CASSHTGINQPQHF.

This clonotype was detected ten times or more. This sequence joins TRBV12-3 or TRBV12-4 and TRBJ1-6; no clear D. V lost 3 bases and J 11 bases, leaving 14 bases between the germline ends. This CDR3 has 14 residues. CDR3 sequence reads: CASSFQVSVAPLHF. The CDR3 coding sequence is TGTGCCAGCAGTTTTCAGGTCTCAGTGGCACCCCTCCACTTT.

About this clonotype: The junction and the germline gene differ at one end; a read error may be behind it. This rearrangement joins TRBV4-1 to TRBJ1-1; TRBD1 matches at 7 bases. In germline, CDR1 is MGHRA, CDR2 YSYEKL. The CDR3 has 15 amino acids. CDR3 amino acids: CASSHRPTGKTEAFF. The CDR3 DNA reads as TGCGCTAGCAGCCACAGGCCGACAGGGAAGACTGAAGCTTTCTTT.

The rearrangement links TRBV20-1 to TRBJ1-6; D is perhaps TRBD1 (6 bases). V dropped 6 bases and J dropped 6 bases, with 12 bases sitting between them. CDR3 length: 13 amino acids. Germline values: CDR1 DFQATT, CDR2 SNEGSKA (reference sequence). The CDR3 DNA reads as TGCAGTGCCTCGACAGGCTCTAATTCACCCCTCCACTTT. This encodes CSASTGSNSPLHF.

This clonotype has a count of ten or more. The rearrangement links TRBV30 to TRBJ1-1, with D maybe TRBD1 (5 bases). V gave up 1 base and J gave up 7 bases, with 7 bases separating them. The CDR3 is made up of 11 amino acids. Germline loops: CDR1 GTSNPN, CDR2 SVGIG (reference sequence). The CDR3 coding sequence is TGTGCCTGGAGTGGGGGCTATGAAGCTTTCTTT. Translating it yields CAWSGGYEAFF.

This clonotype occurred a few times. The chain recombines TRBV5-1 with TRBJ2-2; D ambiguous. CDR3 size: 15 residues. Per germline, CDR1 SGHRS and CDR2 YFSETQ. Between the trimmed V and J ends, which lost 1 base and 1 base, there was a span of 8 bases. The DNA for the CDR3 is TGCGCCAGCAGCTTGAAGTCAGGGAACACCGGGGAGCTGTTTTTT. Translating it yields CASSLKSGNTGELFF. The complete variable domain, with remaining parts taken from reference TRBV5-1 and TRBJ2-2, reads KAGVTQTPRYLIKTRGQQVTLSCSPISGHRSVSWYQQTPGQGLQFLFEYFSETQRNKGNFPGRFSGRQFSNSRSEMNVSTLELGDSALYLCASSLKSGNTGELFFGEGSRLTVL.

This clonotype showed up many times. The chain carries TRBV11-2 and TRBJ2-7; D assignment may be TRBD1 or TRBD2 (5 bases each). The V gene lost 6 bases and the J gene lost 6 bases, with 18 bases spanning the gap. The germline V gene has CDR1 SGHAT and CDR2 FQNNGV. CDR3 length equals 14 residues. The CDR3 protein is CASSTGTSYSEQYF. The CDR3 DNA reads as TGTGCCAGCAGTACCGGGACCTCCTACTCCGAGCAGTACTTC.

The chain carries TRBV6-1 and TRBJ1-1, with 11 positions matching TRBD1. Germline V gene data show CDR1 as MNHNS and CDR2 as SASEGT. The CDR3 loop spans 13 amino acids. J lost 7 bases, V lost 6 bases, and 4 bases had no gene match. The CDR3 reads CASSGQGAYEAFF. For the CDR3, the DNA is TGTGCCAGCAGCGGACAGGGGGCGTATGAAGCTTTCTTT.

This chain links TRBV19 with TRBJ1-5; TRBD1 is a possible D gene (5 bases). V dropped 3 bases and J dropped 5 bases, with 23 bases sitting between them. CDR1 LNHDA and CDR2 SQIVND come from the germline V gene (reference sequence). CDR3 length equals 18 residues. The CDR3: CASSMETRVFTDDQPQHF. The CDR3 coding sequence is TGTGCCAGTAGTATGGAGACCAGGGTCTTCACGGACGATCAGCCCCAGCATTTT.

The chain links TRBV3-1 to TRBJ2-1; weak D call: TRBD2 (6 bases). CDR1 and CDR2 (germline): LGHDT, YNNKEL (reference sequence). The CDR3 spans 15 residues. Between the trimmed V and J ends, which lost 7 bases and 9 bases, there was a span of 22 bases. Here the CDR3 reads CASTPGETPYGEQFF. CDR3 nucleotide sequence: TGTGCCAGCACCCCGGGGGAGACTCCATACGGTGAGCAGTTCTTC.

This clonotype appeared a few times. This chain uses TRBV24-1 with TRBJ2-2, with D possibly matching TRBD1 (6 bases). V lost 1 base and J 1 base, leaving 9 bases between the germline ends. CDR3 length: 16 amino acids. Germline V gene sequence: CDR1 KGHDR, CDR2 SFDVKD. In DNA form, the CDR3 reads TGTGCCACCAGTGATTTCACGACAGGGAACACCGGGGAGCTGTTTTTT. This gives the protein CATSDFTTGNTGELFF.

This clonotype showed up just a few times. The CDR3 bases are TGCGCCAGCAGCTTGTCGACGGGCAAGACCTACGAGCAGTACTTC. Protein product: CASSLSTGKTYEQYF. The chain joins TRBV5-1 to TRBJ2-7; D is unclear. Looked up from germline, CDR1 is SGHRS and CDR2 is YFSETQ. V was clipped by 1 base and J by 2 bases, with 13 bases between them. The CDR3 consists of 15 residues.

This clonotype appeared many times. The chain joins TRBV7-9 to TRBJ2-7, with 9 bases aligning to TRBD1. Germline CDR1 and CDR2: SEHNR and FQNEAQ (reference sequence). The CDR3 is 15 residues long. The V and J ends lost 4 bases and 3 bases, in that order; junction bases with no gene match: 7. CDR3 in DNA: TGTGCCAGCAGCTCTTTCGGGACAGGGATCTACGAGCAGTACTTC. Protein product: CASSSFGTGIYEQYF.

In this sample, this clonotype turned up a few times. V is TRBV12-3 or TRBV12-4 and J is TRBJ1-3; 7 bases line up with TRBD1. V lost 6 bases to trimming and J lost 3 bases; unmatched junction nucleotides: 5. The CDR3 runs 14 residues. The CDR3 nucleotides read TGTGCCAGCAGGGGGGACAGCGGTGGAAACACCATATATTTT. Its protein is CASRGDSGGNTIYF.